This T cell receptor beta chain stems from a study of blood T cell repertoires in COVID-19. Overall study context: Acute and convalescent COVID-19 samples came from the United States, Italy and Spain.

Source study methods: Nucleated cell counts were estimated from reference gene primer amplification. TCRdb keeps only in-frame clones here, not all; method: immunoSEQ multiplex PCR. Clonal size and the V and J genes are those of that table, whereas D and trimming came from the DNA. This sample has approximately 90,000 clones; roughly 88% occur once, and the top ten carry 25%. The V segment lost 6 bases and the J segment 2 bases; nucleotides outside the gene matches: 6. Germline CDR1 is MNHEY and CDR2 is SVGAGI. The CDR3 loop spans 15 amino acids. The chain links TRBV6-5 to TRBJ2-2; TRBD1 matches 7 bases. This receptor was taken from a man aged 55 to 69 with acute or convalescent COVID-19. Input material: peripheral blood. The CDR3 loop reads CASRLTGINTGELFF. CDR3 nucleotides: TGTGCCAGCAGATTGACAGGGATAAACACCGGGGAGCTGTTTTTT.